Shown below are 29 T cell receptor beta chains from a single sample sequenced in a study of Tregs in tolerant kidney transplant recipients. Sequenced by immunoSEQ multiplex PCR; TCRdb stores in-frame clones only, minus some. The table records about 110,000 clones, roughly 90% of them present only once. Sequencing was performed on CD4+ T cells from blood, taken before the transplant. Receptors were obtained from a human donor who received a combined kidney and bone marrow transplant.

The chain has TRBV4-3 and TRBJ2-1; 7 bases align to TRBD2. The V and J ends lost 3 bases and 0 bases, in that order; junction bases with no gene match: 2. This CDR3 comprises 15 residues. Germline V CDR1 and CDR2: LGHNA, YSLEER. The CDR3 protein is CASSHGGSSYNEQFF. CDR3 in DNA: TGCGCCAGCAGCCACGGCGGGAGCTCCTACAATGAGCAGTTCTTC.

The CDR3 region has the DNA TGTGCCATTGGACTAGCGGGAGATCACGAGCAGTACTTC. The encoded protein is CAIGLAGDHEQYF. V and J are TRBV5-4 and TRBJ2-7, with TRBD2 matching over 13 bases. Germline V lookup: CDR1 SGHNT, CDR2 YYREEE (reference sequence). J lost 5 bases, V lost 9 bases, and 5 bases had no gene match. The CDR3 extends over 13 amino acids.

This clone was seen once. This sequence joins TRBV6-5 and TRBJ1-2; tentative D call: TRBD1 (5 bases). V dropped 6 bases and J dropped 8 bases, with 16 bases sitting between them. Germline CDR1 is MNHEY and CDR2 is SVGAGI. The CDR3 contains 13 residues. CDR3 loop: CASRPDSLGGYTF. As DNA, the CDR3 is TGTGCCAGCAGACCCGACAGCCTGGGAGGCTACACCTTC.

CDR3 nucleotide sequence: TGTGCTAGTGGTTTAGACCCTACACCGGGTGAAGCTTTCTTT. Residues: CASGLDPTPGEAFF. The rearrangement links TRBV12-5 to TRBJ1-1; D gene unclear. This CDR3 contains 14 residues. V was clipped by 3 bases and J by 7 bases, with 15 bases between them. CDR1 LGHNT and CDR2 FRNRAP come from the germline V gene.

The chain combines TRBV6-5 with TRBJ2-1; TRBD2 matches at 13 bases. Germline V gene lookup returns CDR1 MNHEY and CDR2 SVGAGI. CDR3 length equals 16 residues. After removal of 2 bases from V and 7 bases from J, the junction contained 5 bases not matched to a gene. The CDR3 region is CASSYVLAGGQNEQFF. In DNA form, the CDR3 reads TGTGCCAGCAGTTACGTACTAGCGGGGGGGCAGAATGAGCAGTTCTTC.

The chain combines TRBV7-2 with TRBJ2-7; D is undetermined. The germline V and J ends were trimmed by 1 base and 6 bases, with 13 bases remaining between them. In germline, CDR1 is SGHTA, CDR2 FQGNSA. There are 14 residues in the CDR3. CDR3 sequence (DNA): TGTGCCAGCAGCTTAGGTATAGGTGCAGGCGAGCAGTACTTC. Protein product: CASSLGIGAGEQYF.

The chain is built from TRBV23-1 and TRBJ1-1; D is unclear. TRBV23-1 belongs to the ORF category, with a function that is uncertain. This CDR3 region has 18 residues. Trimming removed 2 bases at V and 0 bases at J, with 19 bases between. CDR3 residues: CASSQPGESRLMNTEAFF. DNA for the CDR3: TGCGCCAGCAGTCAACCCGGGGAATCTAGATTAATGAACACTGAAGCTTTCTTT.

The CDR3 protein is CASRGRGTTDTQYF. The CDR3 bases are TGCGCCAGCAGGGGCAGGGGGACGACAGATACGCAGTATTTT. The chain carries TRBV5-1 and TRBJ2-3; TRBD1 matches 7 bases. J lost 3 bases, V lost 5 bases, and 6 bases had no gene match. The CDR3 contains 14 residues. Germline V CDR1 and CDR2: SGHRS, YFSETQ.

The J gene is TRBJ2-1, the V gene TRBV7-9; TRBD2 is a possible D gene (6 bases). The CDR3 runs 16 residues. Trimming stripped 5 bases from V and 6 bases from J, with 20 bases between. CDR1 is SEHNR and CDR2 is FQNEAQ in the germline V gene (reference sequence). CDR3 sequence (DNA): TGTGCCAGCAGCGACTCGAGACTAGGGTTTTCCAATGAGCAGTTCTTC. Its protein is CASSDSRLGFSNEQFF.

This clone was seen only a few times. Written as DNA, the CDR3 is TGTGCCAGCAGCGGGGGGGGTTACGAGCAGTACTTC. Encoded protein: CASSGGGYEQYF. This rearrangement joins TRBV6-5 to TRBJ2-7; 8 positions agree with TRBD2. Per germline, CDR1 MNHEY and CDR2 SVGAGI. V lost 6 bases, J lost 4 bases, and 2 bases stayed unmatched. CDR3 size: 12 residues.

The CDR3 loop reads CASSFSSGGAKGDTQYF. For the CDR3, the DNA is TGCGCCAGCAGCTTTTCTAGCGGGGGGGCTAAAGGAGATACGCAGTATTTT. The chain has TRBV5-1 and TRBJ2-3; 12 bases are a match to TRBD2. CDR3 length equals 17 residues. Germline V lookup: CDR1 SGHRS, CDR2 YFSETQ. Trimming cost V 2 bases and J 5 bases; bases outside gene matches: 9.

This clone was counted a single time. The chain employs TRBV4-1 and TRBJ2-3; D is possibly TRBD1 (5 bases). Trimming pared 8 bases from V and 2 bases from J, leaving 20 bases between. Germline loops: CDR1 MGHRA, CDR2 YSYEKL. The CDR3 is made up of 16 amino acids. The CDR3 sequence is CASSLAQGTFTDTQYF. The DNA for the CDR3 is TGCGCCAGCTCCCTGGCCCAGGGAACTTTCACAGATACGCAGTATTTT.

This clone was counted between two and nine times. The chain carries TRBV27 and TRBJ1-2; maybe TRBD1 (6 bases). From germline, CDR1 is MNHEY and CDR2 SMNVEV (reference sequence). Trimming pared 5 bases from V and 6 bases from J, leaving 16 bases between. CDR3 length: 14 amino acids. The CDR3 DNA reads as TGTGCCAGCAGTCAGTCGGCGGGGGCCAATGGCTACACCTTC. Protein sequence: CASSQSAGANGYTF.

The chain has TRBV19 and TRBJ1-2; D unclear. V dropped 4 bases and J dropped 10 bases, with 16 bases sitting between them. There are 13 residues in the CDR3. From germline, CDR1 is LNHDA and CDR2 SQIVND (reference sequence). The DNA of the CDR3 is TGTGCCAGTAGTACCCCGGATCTGAGGGACTACACCTTC. This gives the protein CASSTPDLRDYTF. The whole variable domain, remainder taken from reference TRBV19 and TRBJ1-2, is DGGITQSPKYLFRKEGQNVTLSCEQNLNHDAMYWYRQDPGQGLRLIYYSQIVNDFQKGDIAEGYSVSREKKESFPLTVTSAQKNPTAFYLCASSTPDLRDYTFGSGTRLTVV.

The chain recombines TRBV6-5 with TRBJ1-1; possible D gene TRBD1, 6 bases. Deletions cut 6 bases from V and 5 bases from J, with 16 bases between. CDR3 length: 14 residues. In germline, CDR1 is MNHEY, CDR2 SVGAGI. In nucleotides, the CDR3 is TGTGCCAGCAGCCCCGGCGGGGGGCATACTGAAGCTTTCTTT. Translation gives CASSPGGGHTEAFF.

The chain has TRBV2 and TRBJ2-1, with 8 bases aligning to TRBD2. The CDR3 has 15 amino acids. The germline gives CDR1 SNHLY, CDR2 FYNNEI. The V gene end was trimmed by 4 bases and the J gene end by 4 bases; junction bases not matched to a gene: 6. CDR3 residues: CASSGGGGSYNEQFF. CDR3 sequence (DNA): TGTGCCAGCAGTGGTGGCGGGGGGTCTTACAATGAGCAGTTCTTC.

V and J are TRBV6-1 and TRBJ2-7, with 9 bases matching TRBD2. Unmatched junction bases numbered 3, after V lost 4 bases and J lost 2 bases. Germline V gives CDR1 MNHNS, CDR2 SASEGT. This CDR3 has 14 residues. This chain's CDR3 is CASSVQRGAYEQYF. The CDR3 DNA sequence: TGTGCCAGCAGTGTGCAGCGGGGGGCCTACGAGCAGTACTTC.

The chain couples TRBV2 to TRBJ1-5; 7 bases match TRBD1. The CDR3 extends over 16 amino acids. Germline V CDR1 and CDR2: SNHLY, FYNNEI. V shed 5 bases, J shed 1 base, and the junction held 8 bases outside the gene matches. CDR3 in DNA: TGTGCCAGCAGTAATCCCGGGACAGTAAGCAATCAGCCCCAGCATTTT. Amino acid sequence: CASSNPGTVSNQPQHF. The full variable domain, with the rest looked up from reference TRBV2 and TRBJ1-5, is EPEVTQTPSHQVTQMGQEVILRCVPISNHLYFYWYRQILGQKVEFLVSFYNNEISEKSEIFDDQFSVERPDGSNFTLKIRSTKLEDSAMYFCASSNPGTVSNQPQHFGDGTRLSIL.

This chain connects TRBV18 to TRBJ2-1, with 9 bases aligning to TRBD1. V dropped 1 base and J dropped 6; count of bases not matched to a gene: 7. Germline-derived CDR1 and CDR2 are KGHSH and LQKENI. The CDR3 is 16 amino acids. The CDR3 sequence: CASSPRQGEIINEQFF. CDR3 sequence (DNA): TGTGCCAGCTCACCACGACAGGGGGAAATAATCAATGAGCAGTTCTTC.

The rearrangement joins TRBV11-1 to TRBJ2-7; D is perhaps TRBD1 (6 bases). The CDR3 totals 14 residues. V gave up 5 bases and J gave up 4 bases, with 15 bases separating them. The germline CDR1 and CDR2 sequences are SGHAT and FQDESV (reference sequence). CDR3 nucleotides: TGTGCCAGCAGCCGGATAGCCAGGGGATACGAGCAGTACTTC. This translates into CASSRIARGYEQYF.

This chain uses TRBV4-1 with TRBJ1-6, with D possibly being TRBD1 (6 bases). Germline-derived CDR1 and CDR2 are MGHRA and YSYEKL. The V end was cut by 0 bases, the J end by 9 bases, with 15 bases between. This CDR3 has 16 residues. The chain's CDR3 is CASSQEGGRGGSPLHF. The CDR3 region has the DNA TGCGCCAGCAGCCAAGAGGGGGGGCGAGGGGGTTCACCCCTCCACTTT.

This rearrangement joins TRBV4-1 to TRBJ2-7, with D perhaps matching TRBD1 (5 bases). The CDR3 totals 15 residues. Germline values: CDR1 MGHRA, CDR2 YSYEKL. V was pared by 2 bases and J by 3 bases, with 14 bases between. The CDR3 loop is CASSQLGTGGYEQYF. CDR3 nucleotide sequence: TGCGCCAGCAGCCAATTAGGTACAGGCGGCTACGAGCAGTACTTC.

This chain connects TRBV7-8 to TRBJ2-7; TRBD2 aligns across 9 bases. Germline V CDR1 and CDR2: SGHVS, FQNEAQ. The CDR3 is 15 residues long. J gave up 2 bases and V 5 bases, and 7 bases lay outside the gene matches. The CDR3 DNA is TGTGCCAGCAGCCTCCGACTAGCGGACCCCTACGAGCAGTACTTC. Its protein is CASSLRLADPYEQYF.

The V call is TRBV10-3, the J call TRBJ2-7; unclear D gene. Germline V CDR1 and CDR2: ENHRY, SYGVKD. The CDR3 covers 12 residues. The germline V and J ends were trimmed by 6 bases and 3 bases, with 9 bases remaining between them. The DNA for the CDR3 is TGTGCCATCAGCACACCAAACTACGAGCAGTACTTC. Protein sequence: CAISTPNYEQYF.

The chain uses TRBV6-5 and TRBJ1-1, with D tentatively TRBD1 (5 bases). The germline V gene encodes CDR1 MNHEY and CDR2 SVGAGI. This CDR3 region has 14 residues. V was cut by 10 bases and J by 2 bases, with 17 bases left in between. CDR3 residues: CATIPGLTNTEAFF. CDR3 DNA: TGTGCCACCATCCCGGGACTTACTAACACTGAAGCTTTCTTT.

V and J are TRBV2 and TRBJ2-3, with TRBD1 as a possible D gene (5 bases). Trimming cost V 6 bases and J 4 bases, with 17 bases left between them. Germline CDR1 is SNHLY and CDR2 is FYNNEI. The CDR3 has 15 amino acids. This CDR3 is CASRQASRGADTQYF. The CDR3 DNA follows: TGTGCCAGCAGGCAGGCCTCTAGGGGCGCAGATACGCAGTATTTT.

This clone appeared a few times. The chain couples TRBV2 to TRBJ2-3, with unresolved D. Germline CDR1 and CDR2: SNHLY and FYNNEI. CDR3 length: 16 amino acids. Trimming removed 6 bases at V and 5 bases at J, with 21 bases between. The CDR3 coding sequence is TGTGCCAGCAGCGGCACGGGTCCGAGAGGCAGAGATACGCAGTATTTT. Protein product: CASSGTGPRGRDTQYF. Complete variable domain (other parts from reference TRBV2 and TRBJ2-3): EPEVTQTPSHQVTQMGQEVILRCVPISNHLYFYWYRQILGQKVEFLVSFYNNEISEKSEIFDDQFSVERPDGSNFTLKIRSTKLEDSAMYFCASSGTGPRGRDTQYFGPGTRLTVL.

With respect to this clone: An end of the junction does not agree with germline; a read error may underlie this. CDR3 DNA sequence: TGCACCTCTTCGGGCGGGAGCCTCCTAAGGGGCGAGCAGTACTTC. Encoded protein: CTSSGGSLLRGEQYF. This sequence joins TRBV10-3 and TRBJ2-7, with 7 nucleotides matching TRBD2. Germline V gives CDR1 ENHRY, CDR2 SYGVKD. The CDR3 loop spans 15 amino acids.

The rearrangement uses TRBV18 and TRBJ2-2; 10 bases are shared with TRBD2. Germline-derived CDR1 and CDR2 are KGHSH and LQKENI. J was trimmed by 6 bases and V by 4 bases; bases with no gene match: 5. This CDR3 region has 15 residues. The CDR3 sequence is CASSLAGGAAGELFF. CDR3 nucleotides: TGTGCCAGCTCACTAGCGGGAGGAGCTGCCGGGGAGCTGTTTTTT.